The T cell receptor beta chain described here comes from a study of blood T cells in healthy people across ages. This clonotype was seen more than once but under ten times. The target antigen is unknown. Its ends do not fully match the called genes, so a read error is possible. Findings of the study overall: Whereas aged donors had fewer naive CD4+ cells, long-lived donors had more of them and higher diversity.

Together with a sample-barcoded 5' primer, a J-beta primer mix was included in a second PCR lasting roughly 6 to 12 cycles. At least 3 million CDR3-containing paired-end reads were obtained per sample. MiXCR, applied by TCRdb to the 5' RACE reads, yields one record per CDR3 protein. The sample carries approximately 1,000,000 distinct CDR3 sequences, 40% to 55% recorded once. Germline V gene data show CDR1 as SEHNR and CDR2 as FQNEAQ (reference sequence). The CDR3 covers 14 residues. What was sequenced was blood. V usage is TRBV7-9 and J usage is TRBJ1-2, with TRBD1 identical over 10 bases. This sequence was found in a woman between 55 and 75 years old in good health. CDR3 DNA: TGTGCTAGCAGGGGGACAGGGGACCACTATGGCTACACCTTC. As protein: CASRGTGDHYGYTF.